A single sample gave rise to the 5 T cell receptor beta chains below, sequenced in a study of post-analysis software for immune sequencing data. Overall study results and limits: The study found TRBV5-6, TRBV5-1 and TRBV20-1 among five TRBV segments more frequent in patients than controls.

Antigen specificity for these receptors is unknown. Unique molecular identifiers featured in each of the TCR beta cDNA libraries. Each CDR3 protein is one row after TCRdb ran MiXCR on the PCR reads. Among under 650,000 distinct CDR3 sequences listed, 44% were seen once. The sample taken for sequencing was blood. Receptor source: a girl aged 5-17 years with multiple sclerosis.

The rearrangement uses TRBV27 and TRBJ1-2; no clear D gene. The CDR3 runs 19 residues. Trimming removed 7 bases from V and 3 bases from J, with 30 bases in between. The V gene's germline CDR1 is MNHEY and CDR2 SMNVEV (reference sequence). CDR3 nucleotides: TGTGCCAGCAATCGCTCACGATCCATAAAAGCGAGGGCGTACTATGGCTACACCTTC. Protein sequence: CASNRSRSIKARAYYGYTF.

This chain uses TRBV11-2 with TRBJ2-5; D is undetermined. V was cut by 4 bases and J by 9 bases, with 12 bases left in between. Germline-derived CDR1 and CDR2 are SGHAT and FQNNGV. The CDR3 runs to 12 residues. CDR3 DNA sequence: TGTGCCAGCAGCTCGAGCCCGAGAGCCCAGTACTTC. Amino acid sequence: CASSSSPRAQYF. Supplemented by reference TRBV11-2 and TRBJ2-5, the full variable domain reads EAGVAQSPRYKIIEKRQSVAFWCNPISGHATLYWYQQILGQGPKLLIQFQNNGVVDDSQLPKDRFSAERLKGVDSTLKIQPAKLEDSAVYLCASSSSPRAQYFGPGTRLLVL.

The CDR3 is CSARTSGTLSSYEQYF. DNA of the CDR3: TGCAGTGCTAGAACATCCGGGACCCTTAGCTCCTACGAGCAGTACTTC. The V gene is TRBV20-1, the J gene TRBJ2-7, with D tentatively TRBD1 or TRBD2 (5 bases each). The ends were cut back, 2 bases at V and 0 bases at J, with 17 bases in the middle. Germline V gene data show CDR1 as DFQATT and CDR2 as SNEGSKA (reference sequence). This CDR3 spans 16 amino acids.

This chain links TRBV6-6 with TRBJ1-5; D not certain. From germline, CDR1 is MNHNY and CDR2 SVGAGI (reference sequence). The CDR3 consists of 11 residues. The V and J ends lost 6 bases and 7 bases respectively, with 7 bases between them. CDR3 nucleotides: TGTGCCAGCAGAGGGAACCAGCCCCAGCATTTT. This gives the protein CASRGNQPQHF.

V and J are TRBV6-6 and TRBJ2-3; D gene ambiguous. This CDR3 is 15 amino acids long. CDR1 is MNHNY, CDR2 SVGAGI, per germline (reference sequence). V was trimmed by 2 bases and J by 3 bases, leaving 12 bases between them. The CDR3 bases are TGTGCCAGCAGTTACCCACCCTCGACTACAGATACGCAGTATTTT. It specifies CASSYPPSTTDTQYF.